One and the same sample provided the 4 T cell receptor beta chains below, sequenced in a study of beta chain features in type 1 diabetes. Study-wide results and caveats: Type 1 diabetes patients had TCRB CDR3s that were shorter (moderately but significantly so) in all four CD4+ subsets.

TCRB transcripts that were expressed got sequenced, as all of the isolated RNA had been reverse transcribed. Using immunoSEQ multiplex PCR, the repertoire was profiled, and TCRdb retains in-frame clones only, with some absent. The profile shows fewer than 70,000 clones, under 75% of them singletons. Their cognate antigens are unknown. The source material was stem cell memory CD4+ T cells from blood. Receptor source: a woman in her twenties or thirties with type 1 diabetes.

The V call is TRBV9, the J call TRBJ2-1; 13 bases are shared with TRBD2. The CDR3 spans 15 residues. V dropped 0 bases and J dropped 10; count of bases not matched to a gene: 4. CDR1 and CDR2 (germline): SGDLS, YYNGEE. The CDR3 region has the DNA TGTGCCAGCAGCGTAGTGGGACTAGCGGGAACCGAGCAGTTCTTC. Protein product: CASSVVGLAGTEQFF. Combining the CDR3 with reference TRBV9 and TRBJ2-1 gives the whole variable domain DSGVTQTPKHLITATGQRVTLRCSPRSGDLSVYWYQQSLDQGLQFLIQYYNGEERAKGNILERFSAQQFPDLHSELNLSSLELGDSALYFCASSVVGLAGTEQFFGPGTRLTVL.

The gene calls are TRBV4-2 and TRBJ2-3; TRBD1 might be the D (7 bases). The V end lost 0 bases, the J end lost 2 bases, and 18 bases lay between the germline ends. Germline values: CDR1 LGHNA, CDR2 YNFKEQ. This CDR3 comprises 18 residues. The CDR3 loop is CASSQEGGWDSVTDTQYF. The CDR3 coding sequence is TGTGCCAGCAGCCAAGAGGGGGGCTGGGACAGCGTCACAGATACGCAGTATTTT.

This clone was found a few times. This chain links TRBV7-9 with TRBJ2-7; 8 bases map to TRBD1. The V gene end was trimmed by 6 bases and the J gene end by 0 bases; junction bases not matched to a gene: 10. The germline gives CDR1 SEHNR, CDR2 FQNEAQ (reference sequence). The CDR3 is made up of 16 amino acids. CDR3 DNA sequence: TGTGCCAGCAGACCTCCTCGGACAGGGAGCTCCTACGAGCAGTACTTC. As protein: CASRPPRTGSSYEQYF. Supplemented by reference TRBV7-9 and TRBJ2-7, the full variable domain reads DTGVSQNPRHKITKRGQNVTFRCDPISEHNRLYWYRQTLGQGPEFLTYFQNEAQLEKSRLLSDRFSAERPKGSFSTLEIQRTEQGDSAMYLCASRPPRTGSSYEQYFGPGTRLTVT.

This clone showed up just a few times. The chain has TRBV23-1 and TRBJ2-5; 11 nucleotides align to TRBD2. TRBV23-1 is noted as an ORF with a role that remains uncertain. Trimming cost V 3 bases and J 0 bases; bases outside gene matches: 18. This CDR3 contains 21 residues. The CDR3 here is CASSQKGLTSGTAVNQETQYF. The CDR3 DNA sequence: TGCGCCAGCAGTCAGAAGGGTCTGACTAGCGGGACGGCGGTGAACCAAGAGACCCAGTACTTC.